These 14 T cell receptor beta chains were sequenced from one sample in a study of blood T cell repertoires in COVID-19 (TCRdb year 2020). The library was built by means of the immunoSEQ multiplex PCR assay. Sourced from immuneACCESS, this table was stored by TCRdb with only in-frame sequences that have V and J called. A share of the clones is absent; for the studies checked, an unresolved V gene accounts for under half, and the remainder has no known explanation. The table for this sample lists 130,000 to 150,000 clones; roughly 90% of them were counted only once. 0.95% to 1.5% of the sample is in the top ten clones. What was sequenced was PBMCs or T cells enriched from blood (not recorded which). The receptors shown here come from a woman aged 25 to 39 with acute COVID-19.

The chain is built from TRBV5-6 and TRBJ1-5; possibly TRBD1 for D (5 bases). CDR3 length equals 13 residues. Deletions cut 4 bases from V and 6 bases from J, with 11 bases between. The germline CDR1 and CDR2 sequences are SGHDT and YYEEEE. Written as DNA, the CDR3 is TGTGCCAGCAGCCGGGGGGGAATTCAGCCCCAGCATTTT. As protein: CASSRGGIQPQHF.

The chain uses TRBV5-5 and TRBJ1-2; TRBD1 matches at 9 bases. Per the germline V gene, CDR1 is SGHKS and CDR2 is YYEKEE (reference sequence). This CDR3 is built from 15 residues. V shed 4 bases, J shed 4 bases, and the junction held 8 bases outside the gene matches. CDR3 residues: CASSPPGQGGYGYTF. CDR3 DNA sequence: TGTGCCAGCAGCCCGCCGGGACAGGGAGGCTATGGCTACACCTTC.

CDR3 region: CASSLMGAGQPQHF. DNA for the CDR3: TGTGCCAGCAGCTTAATGGGGGCTGGGCAGCCCCAGCATTTT. The chain has TRBV7-2 and TRBJ1-5, with D tentatively TRBD1 (6 bases). The germline V gene encodes CDR1 SGHTA and CDR2 FQGNSA. V dropped 2 bases and J dropped 7 bases, with 12 bases sitting between them. CDR3 length: 14 amino acids.

The CDR3 nucleotides read TGTGCCAGCAGCCAAGATCATACCAGGGCGTACGAGCAGTACTTC. Its protein product is CASSQDHTRAYEQYF. This sequence joins TRBV3-1 (or the pseudogene TRBV3-2) and TRBJ2-7; TRBD1 might be the D (5 bases). This CDR3 spans 15 amino acids. Germline V gene data show CDR1 as LGHDT and CDR2 as YNNKEL (reference sequence). Trimming pared 0 bases from V and 4 bases from J, leaving 13 bases between.

This clone was seen only a few times. The chain is built from TRBV5-5 and TRBJ1-5, with D possibly matching TRBD1 (5 bases). The CDR3 runs to 16 residues. Trimming removed 3 bases from V and 0 bases from J, with 13 bases in between. Looked up from germline, CDR1 is SGHKS and CDR2 is YYEKEE (reference sequence). The chain's CDR3 is CASSSGGGSSNQPQHF. In nucleotides, the CDR3 is TGTGCCAGCAGCTCCGGCGGGGGGAGTAGCAATCAGCCCCAGCATTTT.

This chain connects TRBV4-2 to TRBJ2-7; 10 positions match TRBD2. Per the germline V gene, CDR1 is LGHNA and CDR2 is YNFKEQ. V gave up 4 bases and J gave up 6 bases; unmatched junction bases: 12. The CDR3 loop spans 16 amino acids. The CDR3 loop reads CASSPGQAGGPLEQYF. The DNA for the CDR3 is TGTGCCAGCAGCCCGGGCCAAGCGGGAGGGCCGCTCGAGCAGTACTTC.

V and J are TRBV30 and TRBJ2-5; 8 nucleotides agree with TRBD1. Per the germline V gene, CDR1 is GTSNPN and CDR2 is SVGIG (reference sequence). This CDR3 region has 14 residues. After removal of 2 bases from V and 1 base from J, the junction contained 3 bases not matched to a gene. The CDR3: CAWSHGQGQETQYF. Written as DNA, the CDR3 is TGTGCCTGGAGTCATGGACAGGGCCAAGAGACCCAGTACTTC.

This clone was observed once. The chain links TRBV28 to TRBJ1-5; no reliable D call. Germline V gene lookup returns CDR1 MDHEN and CDR2 SYDVKM. Trimming took off 2 bases at V and 1 base at J, with 6 bases between the two ends. The CDR3 length is 14 residues. CDR3 coding DNA: TGTGCCAGCAGTTTAGGAGGGAGCAATCAGCCCCAGCATTTT. It translates to CASSLGGSNQPQHF. The entire variable domain, with the rest obtained from reference TRBV28 and TRBJ1-5, is as follows: DVKVTQSSRYLVKRTGEKVFLECVQDMDHENMFWYRQDPGLGLRLIYFSYDVKMKEKGDIPEGYSVSREKKERFSLILESASTNQTSMYLCASSLGGSNQPQHFGDGTRLSIL.

CDR3 in amino acids: CASSENPTDEQYF. The CDR3 DNA is TGTGCCAGCAGCGAAAACCCGACAGACGAGCAGTACTTC. The chain uses TRBV7-3 and TRBJ2-7; D perhaps matches TRBD1 (5 bases). Germline assignment: CDR1 SGHTA and CDR2 FQGTGA. The ends were cut back, 5 bases at V and 5 bases at J, with 13 bases in the middle. The CDR3 runs to 13 residues.

J is TRBJ1-1 and V is TRBV24-1, with 9 bases lining up with TRBD1. The length of the CDR3 is 15 residues. V shed 2 bases and J 3 bases; nucleotides not matched to a gene: 3. The germline V gene has CDR1 KGHDR and CDR2 SFDVKD. CDR3 in DNA: TGTGCCACCAGTGATTCTAGACAGGGGGACACTGAAGCTTTCTTT. It encodes CATSDSRQGDTEAFF.

The gene calls are TRBV24-1 and TRBJ2-1; tentative D call: TRBD2 (5 bases). The CDR3 is 19 residues long. V lost 3 bases to trimming and J lost 0 bases, with 20 bases between them. Germline loops: CDR1 KGHDR, CDR2 SFDVKD. The CDR3 region has the DNA TGTGCCACCAGTGATGCGCCCGGGGTGCGGGCCGCCTCCTACAATGAGCAGTTCTTC. As protein: CATSDAPGVRAASYNEQFF.

This rearrangement joins TRBV19 to TRBJ2-5; D gene uncertain. Germline V gene data show CDR1 as LNHDA and CDR2 as SQIVND (reference sequence). The CDR3 is made up of 14 amino acids. The germline V and J ends were trimmed by 4 bases and 4 bases, with 13 bases remaining between them. The CDR3 is CASSNSGVAETQYF. CDR3 DNA sequence: TGTGCCAGTAGTAATTCAGGCGTCGCAGAGACCCAGTACTTC.

This sequence joins TRBV2 and TRBJ2-6; tentatively, D is TRBD1 (5 bases). This CDR3 is built from 17 residues. The V end was cut by 3 bases, the J end by 2 bases, with 14 bases between. Germline V lookup: CDR1 SNHLY, CDR2 FYNNEI. In nucleotides, the CDR3 is TGTGCCAGCAGTGAGGGCAGGGTTTTCGCTGGGGCCAACGTCCTGACTTTC. Translated, it gives CASSEGRVFAGANVLTF.

This clone was detected only once. The rearrangement uses TRBV27 and TRBJ1-6, with D possibly matching TRBD1 (5 bases). V dropped 3 bases and J dropped 15 bases, with 18 bases sitting between them. The V gene's germline CDR1 is MNHEY and CDR2 SMNVEV (reference sequence). This CDR3 comprises 14 residues. The CDR3 reads CASSFGGGSTGLHF. Written as DNA, the CDR3 is TGTGCCAGCAGTTTCGGGGGGGGGAGTACTGGCCTCCACTTT.